This T cell receptor beta chain came from a study of spatial heterogeneity in lung cancer. Study context: Follow-up PBMC specimens underwent sequencing when available; their median timing was roughly 2 years after resection.

This clonotype was seen ten or more times. Time point meaning: blood at routine non-recurrence follow-up after resection. Whole RNA obtained from tumor, nontumor lung or frozen PBMC underwent sequencing without sorting. All TCR cDNA molecules were individually tagged with a unique molecular identifier. TCRdb re-called the 5' RACE reads with MiXCR, one entry per CDR3 protein. The sample holds about 52,000 distinct CDR3 sequences, 7.4% seen once. The TCR was taken from a female donor with early-stage non-small cell lung cancer. The sequencing used PBMCs, collected at follow-up.

CDR3 bases: TGTGCCAGCAGCAAAGCGACAGGGAGGCGGAGCACCGGGGAGCTGTTTTTT. Translated: CASSKATGRRSTGELFF. The chain employs TRBV21-1 and TRBJ2-2; the D segment call TRBD1 is taken from the table without a DNA check. TRBV21-1 is tagged as a pseudogene. The CDR3 is 17 residues long.